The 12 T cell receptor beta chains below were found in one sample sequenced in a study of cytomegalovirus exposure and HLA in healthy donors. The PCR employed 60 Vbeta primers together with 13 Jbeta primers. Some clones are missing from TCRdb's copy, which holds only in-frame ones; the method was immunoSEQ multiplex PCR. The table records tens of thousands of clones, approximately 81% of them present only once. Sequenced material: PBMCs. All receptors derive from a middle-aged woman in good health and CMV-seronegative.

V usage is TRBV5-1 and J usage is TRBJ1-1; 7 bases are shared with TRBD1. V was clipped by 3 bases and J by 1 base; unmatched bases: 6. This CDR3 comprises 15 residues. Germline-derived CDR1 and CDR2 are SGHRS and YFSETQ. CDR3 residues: CASSWGTAKNTEAFF. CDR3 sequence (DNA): TGCGCCAGCAGCTGGGGGACAGCTAAGAACACTGAAGCTTTCTTT.

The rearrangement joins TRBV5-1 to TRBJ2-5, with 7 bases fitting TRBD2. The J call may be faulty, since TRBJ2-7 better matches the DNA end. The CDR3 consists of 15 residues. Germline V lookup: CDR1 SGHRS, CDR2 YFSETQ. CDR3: CASSLAGGSSYEQYF. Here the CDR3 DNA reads TGCGCCAGCAGCTTGGCGGGAGGATCCTCCTACGAGCAGTACTTC.

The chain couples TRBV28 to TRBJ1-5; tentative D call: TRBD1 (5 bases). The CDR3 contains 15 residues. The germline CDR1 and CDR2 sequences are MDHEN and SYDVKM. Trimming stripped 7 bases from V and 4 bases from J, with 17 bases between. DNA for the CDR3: TGTGCCAGCACAACCCCACAGGCTGTGAATCAGCCCCAGCATTTT. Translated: CASTTPQAVNQPQHF.

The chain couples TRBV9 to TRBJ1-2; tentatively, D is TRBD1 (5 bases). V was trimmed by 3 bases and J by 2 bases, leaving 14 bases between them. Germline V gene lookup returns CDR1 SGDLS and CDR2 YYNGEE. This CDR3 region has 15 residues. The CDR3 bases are TGTGCCAGCAGCGCACTTGGACGGGGGAACTATGGCTACACCTTC. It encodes CASSALGRGNYGYTF.

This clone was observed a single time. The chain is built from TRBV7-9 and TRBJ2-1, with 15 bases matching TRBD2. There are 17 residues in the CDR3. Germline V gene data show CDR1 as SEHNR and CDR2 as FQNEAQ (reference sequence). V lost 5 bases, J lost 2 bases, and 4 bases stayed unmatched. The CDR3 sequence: CASSPRTSGRAYNEQFF. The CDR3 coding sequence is TGTGCCAGCAGCCCAAGGACTAGCGGGAGGGCCTACAATGAGCAGTTCTTC. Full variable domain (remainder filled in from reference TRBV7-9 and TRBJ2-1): DTGVSQNPRHKITKRGQNVTFRCDPISEHNRLYWYRQTLGQGPEFLTYFQNEAQLEKSRLLSDRFSAERPKGSFSTLEIQRTEQGDSAMYLCASSPRTSGRAYNEQFFGPGTRLTVL.

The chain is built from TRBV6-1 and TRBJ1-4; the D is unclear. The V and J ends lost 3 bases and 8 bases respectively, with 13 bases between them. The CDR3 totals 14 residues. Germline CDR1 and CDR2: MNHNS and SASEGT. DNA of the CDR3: TGTGCCAGCAGTGATATGGTTTTCAGGGAAAAACTGTTTTTT. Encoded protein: CASSDMVFREKLFF.

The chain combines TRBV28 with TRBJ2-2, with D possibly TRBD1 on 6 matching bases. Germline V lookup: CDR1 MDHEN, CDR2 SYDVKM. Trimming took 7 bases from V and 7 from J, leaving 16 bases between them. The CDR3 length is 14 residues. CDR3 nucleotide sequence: TGTGCCAGCAATACAGGGTCGGATGGCGGGGAGCTGTTTTTT. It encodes CASNTGSDGGELFF.

This CDR3 is CASSMSLSPNYGYTF. As DNA, the CDR3 is TGTGCCAGTAGTATGAGTCTGTCCCCTAACTATGGCTACACCTTC. The chain employs TRBV19 and TRBJ1-2; D gene ambiguous. V lost 3 bases and J lost 0, with 11 bases in between. Germline V gene lookup returns CDR1 LNHDA and CDR2 SQIVND (reference sequence). There are 15 residues in the CDR3. Full variable domain (remainder filled in from reference TRBV19 and TRBJ1-2): DGGITQSPKYLFRKEGQNVTLSCEQNLNHDAMYWYRQDPGQGLRLIYYSQIVNDFQKGDIAEGYSVSREKKESFPLTVTSAQKNPTAFYLCASSMSLSPNYGYTFGSGTRLTVV.

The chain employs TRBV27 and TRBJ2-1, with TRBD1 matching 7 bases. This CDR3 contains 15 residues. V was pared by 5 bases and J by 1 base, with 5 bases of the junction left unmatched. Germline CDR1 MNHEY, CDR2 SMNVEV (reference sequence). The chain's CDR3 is CASSPRQGSYNEQFF. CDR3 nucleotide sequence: TGTGCCAGCAGTCCCCGACAGGGATCCTACAATGAGCAGTTCTTC.

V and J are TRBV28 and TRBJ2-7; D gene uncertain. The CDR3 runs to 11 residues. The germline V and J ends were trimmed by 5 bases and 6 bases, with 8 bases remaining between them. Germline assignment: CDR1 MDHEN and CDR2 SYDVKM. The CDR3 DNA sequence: TGTGCCAGCAGTGAGAGGTCCGAGCAGTACTTC. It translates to CASSERSEQYF.

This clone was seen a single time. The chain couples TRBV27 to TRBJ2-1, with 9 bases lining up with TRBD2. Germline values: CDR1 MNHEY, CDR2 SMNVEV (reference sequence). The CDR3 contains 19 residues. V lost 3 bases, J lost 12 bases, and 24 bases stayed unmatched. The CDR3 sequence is CASSFLPIGSGSTKPRQFF. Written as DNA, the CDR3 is TGTGCCAGCAGTTTTTTACCTATCGGTAGCGGGAGCACAAAACCCAGGCAGTTCTTC.

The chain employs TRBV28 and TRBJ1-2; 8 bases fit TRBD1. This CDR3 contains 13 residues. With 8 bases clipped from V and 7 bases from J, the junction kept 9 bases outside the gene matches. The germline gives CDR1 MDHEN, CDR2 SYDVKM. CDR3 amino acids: CASASTGGLGYTF. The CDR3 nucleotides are TGTGCCAGCGCCTCAACAGGGGGTCTTGGCTACACCTTC.